The present T cell receptor (beta chain) was sequenced within a study of T cells of healthy individuals. Trimming removed 1 base from V and 6 bases from J; junction bases left unmatched: 18. CDR1 is DFQATT, CDR2 SNEGSKA, per germline (reference sequence). The CDR3 extends over 18 amino acids. By share, this clonotype ranks as medium-sized. TCRdb analysed the 5' RACE reads with MiXCR anew, one entry per CDR3 protein. The table has fewer than 75,000 distinct CDR3 sequences, 15% to 20% seen once; the top ten hold around 5%. This TCR was recovered from a human donor in good health. This sequence joins TRBV20-1 and TRBJ2-7, with TRBD2 identical over 10 bases. CDR3: CSARGVLWTSGGEREQYF. CDR3 bases: TGCAGTGCTAGAGGAGTATTGTGGACTAGCGGAGGGGAACGCGAGCAGTACTTC.